A single sample gave rise to the 17 T cell receptor beta chains below, sequenced in a study of blood T cell repertoires in COVID-19. Produced via immunoSEQ multiplex PCR; TCRdb's table is partial and in-frame only. Among tens of thousands of clones listed, roughly 90% were seen once. Sequenced: peripheral blood. The receptors here all came from a man aged 50-60 years with COVID-19, enrolled during active disease.

The chain has TRBV7-9 and TRBJ2-5; D may be TRBD2 (5 bases). V was trimmed by 6 bases and J by 4 bases, leaving 12 bases between them. The CDR3 extends over 13 amino acids. Looked up from germline, CDR1 is SEHNR and CDR2 is FQNEAQ (reference sequence). CDR3 in amino acids: CASSEGWGETQYF. The CDR3 nucleotides read TGTGCCAGCAGTGAGGGTTGGGGAGAGACCCAGTACTTC.

CDR3 nucleotide sequence: TGCGCCAGCAGCCCCCTAGGATATGGCTACACCTTC. Protein sequence: CASSPLGYGYTF. The chain couples TRBV5-1 to TRBJ1-2; no firm D call. Trimming cost V 4 bases and J 5 bases, with 9 bases left between them. This CDR3 contains 12 residues. Per germline, CDR1 SGHRS and CDR2 YFSETQ. The variable domain in full, completed from reference TRBV5-1 and TRBJ1-2, reads KAGVTQTPRYLIKTRGQQVTLSCSPISGHRSVSWYQQTPGQGLQFLFEYFSETQRNKGNFPGRFSGRQFSNSRSEMNVSTLELGDSALYLCASSPLGYGYTFGSGTRLTVV.

This clone was counted a single time. This chain connects TRBV2 to TRBJ1-2; D is undetermined. The V end was cut by 5 bases, the J end by 4 bases, with 11 bases between. This CDR3 has 13 residues. Germline values: CDR1 SNHLY, CDR2 FYNNEI. CDR3 coding DNA: TGTGCCAGCAGTCTCCAGGCCTCCTATGGCTACACCTTC. Protein: CASSLQASYGYTF.

This clone was seen only once. This chain joins TRBV6-5 and TRBJ1-4; D not certain. The CDR3 totals 13 residues. V was trimmed by 8 bases and J by 8 bases, leaving 15 bases between them. Germline V gene data show CDR1 as MNHEY and CDR2 as SVGAGI. CDR3 DNA sequence: TGTGCCAGCCGGGGAACCGCGACAGAAAAACTGTTTTTT. Protein sequence: CASRGTATEKLFF.

CDR3 sequence reads: CASSLPGYGYTF. Here the CDR3 DNA reads TGTGCCAGCAGTTTGCCCGGGTATGGCTACACCTTC. This chain links TRBV12-3 or TRBV12-4 with TRBJ1-2; D call uncertain. Between the trimmed V and J ends, which lost 3 bases and 5 bases, there was a span of 7 bases. There are 12 residues in the CDR3.

This chain connects TRBV19 to TRBJ2-5, with a possible D match to TRBD2 (7 bases). The CDR3 is 14 residues long. The germline gives CDR1 LNHDA, CDR2 SQIVND (reference sequence). V dropped 4 bases and J dropped 3 bases, with 12 bases sitting between them. This chain's CDR3 is CASSSRGAEETQYF. Here the CDR3 DNA reads TGTGCCAGTAGTAGCCGGGGGGCAGAAGAGACCCAGTACTTC.

The V gene is TRBV10-1, the J gene TRBJ2-7; TRBD2 aligns across 13 bases. This CDR3 has 15 amino acids. Unmatched junction bases numbered 0, after V lost 0 bases and J lost 4 bases. The germline CDR1 and CDR2 sequences are WNHNN and SYGVQD (reference sequence). The CDR3, as DNA: TGCGCCAGCAGTGAGTCGACTAGCGGGGGGTACGAGCAGTACTTC. Its translation: CASSESTSGGYEQYF.

This chain uses TRBV28 with TRBJ1-5; 8 bases map to TRBD1. Germline trimming cut 8 bases from V and 0 bases from J; bases unmatched to any gene: 3. The CDR3 runs 14 residues. Germline V gene sequence: CDR1 MDHEN, CDR2 SYDVKM. The DNA for the CDR3 is TGTGCCAGCGGACAGGGAGGTAGCAATCAGCCCCAGCATTTT. Its translation is CASGQGGSNQPQHF. The variable domain in full, completed from reference TRBV28 and TRBJ1-5, reads DVKVTQSSRYLVKRTGEKVFLECVQDMDHENMFWYRQDPGLGLRLIYFSYDVKMKEKGDIPEGYSVSREKKERFSLILESASTNQTSMYLCASGQGGSNQPQHFGDGTRLSIL.

This clone was detected only once. The rearrangement uses TRBV10-3 and TRBJ2-1; 10 nucleotides agree with TRBD1. The CDR3 is made up of 14 amino acids. Germline CDR1 ENHRY, CDR2 SYGVKD. V shed 10 bases, J shed 12 bases, and the junction held 15 bases outside the gene matches. As DNA, the CDR3 is TGTGCCAGCGACGGCGGACAGGGGGACAGGCGGCAGTTCTTC. This gives the protein CASDGGQGDRRQFF.

V and J are TRBV13 and TRBJ2-1; tentative D call: TRBD1 (6 bases). V lost 6 bases to trimming and J lost 4 bases, with 10 bases between them. Germline CDR1 reads PRHDT; CDR2 reads FYEKMQ (reference sequence). The CDR3 runs 13 residues. This CDR3 reads CASRNRAYNEQFF. In DNA, the CDR3 is TGTGCCAGCAGAAACAGGGCTTACAATGAGCAGTTCTTC.

The CDR3 loop reads CASSPGEVNQPQHF. The CDR3, as DNA: TGTGCCAGCAGCCCCGGGGAAGTCAATCAGCCCCAGCATTTT. This chain joins TRBV7-8 and TRBJ1-5; D is ambiguous. The CDR3 consists of 14 residues. Germline-derived CDR1 and CDR2 are SGHVS and FQNEAQ. The ends were cut back, 5 bases at V and 3 bases at J, with 11 bases in the middle.

The chain joins TRBV6-5 to TRBJ2-5, with D possibly being TRBD1 (5 bases). The germline V gene has CDR1 MNHEY and CDR2 SVGAGI. Trimming removed 0 bases from V and 4 bases from J, with 12 bases in between. This CDR3 is 15 amino acids long. The DNA of the CDR3 is TGTGCCAGCAGTTACTCTTGGGCAGGGCGAGAGACCCAGTACTTC. It yields the protein CASSYSWAGRETQYF.

V usage is TRBV10-2 and J usage is TRBJ2-3; D gene uncertain. This CDR3 has 15 residues. The germline gives CDR1 WSHSY, CDR2 SAAADI. Trimming shortened V by 0 bases and J by 4 bases, and 11 bases separated the two germline ends. CDR3 nucleotide sequence: TGCGCCAGCAGTGAGTCGGCCATCCTCCCAGATACGCAGTATTTT. This translates into CASSESAILPDTQYF.

The genes are TRBV3-1 (or the pseudogene TRBV3-2) and TRBJ2-6; possible D gene TRBD1, 6 bases. The CDR3 contains 19 residues. Trimming left V 4 bases short and J 2 bases short, with 21 bases between. In germline, CDR1 is LGHDT, CDR2 YNNKEL (reference sequence). CDR3 in amino acids: CASSRALGGHGTGANVLTF. CDR3 DNA sequence: TGTGCCAGCAGCCGGGCCCTAGGGGGTCACGGAACTGGGGCCAACGTCCTGACTTTC.

This chain connects TRBV3-1 (or the pseudogene TRBV3-2) to TRBJ2-5, with a tentative D call TRBD2 (6 bases). Germline V lookup: CDR1 LGHDT, CDR2 YNNKEL (reference sequence). The CDR3 is made up of 14 amino acids. V was cut by 4 bases and J by 5 bases, with 14 bases left in between. CDR3 in amino acids: CASSRLGTQETQYF. The CDR3 nucleotides are TGTGCCAGCAGCCGACTAGGGACTCAGGAGACCCAGTACTTC.

The chain carries TRBV7-2 and TRBJ1-3, with D tentatively TRBD1 (5 bases). Germline CDR1 and CDR2: SGHTA and FQGNSA. The CDR3 loop spans 13 amino acids. V lost 7 bases and J lost 2, with 9 bases in between. The CDR3: CASTEGAGNTIYF. The CDR3 region has the DNA TGTGCCAGCACCGAAGGGGCTGGAAACACCATATATTTT.

The chain is built from TRBV18 and TRBJ2-5; possible D gene TRBD1, 7 bases. V lost 1 base, J lost 2 bases, and 11 bases lay in between. Germline-derived CDR1 and CDR2 are KGHSH and LQKENI. The CDR3 runs 15 residues. The DNA of the CDR3 is TGTGCCAGCTCACCACAGCAGGGGGGACAAGAGACCCAGTACTTC. This gives the protein CASSPQQGGQETQYF.